Below, 3 T cell receptor beta chains from the same sample are listed, as sequenced in a study of metastatic and nonmetastatic thyroid tumors. With MiXCR, TCRdb reprocessed the PCR reads. In the table there are 30,000 to 35,000 clones, approximately 31% of which are singletons. Each patient went into thyroid surgery without having received any treatment. Sequencing used blood. The receptors derive from a female donor with papillary thyroid cancer or a benign thyroid nodule (not recorded which). Some clones in this sample may be carry-over from other donors' samples.

The V call is TRBV20-1, the J call TRBJ2-5; no reliable D call. CDR3 length: 12 amino acids. Looked up from germline, CDR1 is DFQATT and CDR2 is SNEGSKA (reference sequence). Trimming stripped 6 bases from V and 5 bases from J, with 13 bases between. This CDR3 is CSALQMGETQYF. CDR3 in DNA: TGCAGTGCCCTCCAGATGGGGGAGACCCAGTACTTC.

This clone appeared many times. A much larger clonotype is one base distant, so this may be a read error. The chain couples TRBV28 to TRBJ1-2, with D unclear. The length of the CDR3 is 12 residues. The germline V gene encodes CDR1 MDHEN and CDR2 SYDVKM. CDR3 residues: CVSSWAAYGYTF. CDR3 coding DNA: TGTGTCAGCAGTTGGGCAGCCTATGGCTACACCTTC.

This clone was picked up many times. V usage is TRBV30 and J usage is TRBJ2-5; the D call may be TRBD1 or TRBD2 (5 bases each). V lost 2 bases, J lost 4 bases, and 14 bases lay in between. This CDR3 is built from 14 residues. Per germline, CDR1 GTSNPN and CDR2 SVGIG (reference sequence). The CDR3 nucleotides are TGTGCCTGGAGTCTGGGGACCCTAGCAGAGACCCAGTACTTC. It codes for CAWSLGTLAETQYF.